Listed here are 16 T cell receptor beta chains from one sample, sequenced in a study of post-analysis software for immune sequencing data. Study-wide results and caveats: Patients used about five TRBV segments, including TRBV5-6, TRBV5-1 and TRBV20-1, more often than controls.

The antigens these receptors bind are not known. Sequencing libraries made from TCR beta cDNA carried unique molecular identifiers. TCRdb re-derived calls from the PCR reads in MiXCR, one entry per CDR3 protein. This sample has approximately 180,000 distinct CDR3 sequences, with approximately 30% found just once. The sample was blood. The source of these receptors is a girl between 10 and 17 years old with multiple sclerosis.

J is TRBJ1-1 and V is TRBV30; 7 nucleotides agree with TRBD1. The V and J ends lost 7 bases and 11 bases, in that order; junction bases with no gene match: 7. The germline CDR1 and CDR2 sequences are GTSNPN and SVGIG (reference sequence). CDR3 size: 10 residues. The CDR3, as DNA: TGTGCCTCGCAGGACAGGTTGGCTTTCTTT. It encodes CASQDRLAFF.

This clonotype was counted between two and nine times. The V call is TRBV12-3 or TRBV12-4, the J call TRBJ2-1, with 8 bases matching TRBD1. There are 16 residues in the CDR3. Germline trimming cut 5 bases from V and 2 bases from J; bases unmatched to any gene: 8. Here the CDR3 reads CASSPASGGPYNEQFF. The CDR3 region has the DNA TGTGCCAGCAGTCCTGCCTCAGGGGGCCCCTACAATGAGCAGTTCTTC.

This clonotype was observed at least ten times. V gene TRBV29-1 combines with J gene TRBJ2-1; D ambiguous. The CDR3 spans 12 residues. CDR1 and CDR2 from the germline V gene are SQVTM and ANQGSEA. The ends were cut back, 4 bases at V and 5 bases at J, with 9 bases in the middle. The DNA for the CDR3 is TGCAGCGTTGCCGGAGACCACAATGAGCAGTTCTTC. Amino acids: CSVAGDHNEQFF.

The chain employs TRBV2 and TRBJ2-3, with D hard to call. V shed 3 bases and J shed 2 bases, with 9 bases lying between them. Germline V gene lookup returns CDR1 SNHLY and CDR2 FYNNEI. This CDR3 is built from 14 residues. DNA of the CDR3: TGTGCCAGCAGTGATGGCAGGTCCACAGATACGCAGTATTTT. As protein: CASSDGRSTDTQYF.

This chain's CDR3 is CASSRRGGPDTQYF. Written as DNA, the CDR3 is TGTGCCAGCAGCCGAAGGGGGGGGCCCGATACGCAGTATTTT. The V gene is TRBV14, the J gene TRBJ2-3; TRBD2 might be the D (7 bases). V was clipped by 4 bases and J by 6 bases, with 14 bases between them. The CDR3 is made up of 14 amino acids. Germline-derived CDR1 and CDR2 are SGHDN and FVKESK.

To note about this clonotype: A much larger clone is a single base away; this may be a read error. The chain joins TRBV20-1 to TRBJ2-7; either TRBD1 or TRBD2 may fit D (6 bases each). The CDR3 is 14 amino acids. The germline V gene encodes CDR1 DFQATT and CDR2 SNEGSKA (reference sequence). V gave up 5 bases and J gave up 0 bases, with 14 bases separating them. This chain's CDR3 is CSAGSGASSYEQYF. In DNA form, the CDR3 reads TGCAGTGCTGGATCGGGGGCCTCCTCCTACGAGCAGTACTTC.

At least ten counts were recorded for this clonotype. The CDR3 nucleotides are TGCAGCGTTGAAGATGGCTCGGGACAGAGGCCAGGCTACACCTTC. This gives the protein CSVEDGSGQRPGYTF. J is TRBJ1-2 and V is TRBV29-1; 7 bases agree with TRBD1. J was trimmed by 8 bases and V by 0 bases; bases with no gene match: 12. The CDR3 is 15 amino acids. The V gene's germline CDR1 is SQVTM and CDR2 ANQGSEA.

This clonotype was recorded a few times. The chain recombines TRBV5-1 with TRBJ2-7; the D gene is possibly TRBD1 (5 bases). The V end was cut by 0 bases, the J end by 3 bases, with 7 bases between. The CDR3 has 13 amino acids. Germline lookup yields CDR1 SGHRS and CDR2 YFSETQ. This CDR3 reads CASSLGQIYEQYF. DNA for the CDR3: TGCGCCAGCAGCTTGGGACAGATCTACGAGCAGTACTTC.

This clonotype was recorded at least ten times. J is TRBJ2-3 and V is TRBV5-1, with 7 bases that match TRBD2. Looked up from germline, CDR1 is SGHRS and CDR2 is YFSETQ. The ends lost 0 bases at V and 5 bases at J; junction bases unmatched: 9. CDR3 length: 16 residues. This CDR3 reads CASSLGITSDRDTQYF. The CDR3 region has the DNA TGCGCCAGCAGCTTGGGGATTACTAGCGACCGAGATACGCAGTATTTT.

This clonotype came up many times. The chain joins TRBV5-6 to TRBJ2-3; the match to TRBD1 covers 7 bases. This CDR3 has 15 residues. Germline V gives CDR1 SGHDT, CDR2 YYEEEE. J was trimmed by 1 base and V by 2 bases; bases with no gene match: 4. CDR3 loop: CASSFGTDGTDTQYF. The CDR3 DNA sequence: TGTGCCAGCAGCTTCGGGACAGACGGCACAGATACGCAGTATTTT.

In its sample, this clonotype was seen many times. The chain combines TRBV5-1 with TRBJ2-7; TRBD2 matches at 13 bases. CDR1 is SGHRS, CDR2 YFSETQ, per germline. This CDR3 is 16 amino acids long. V shed 4 bases and J 2 bases; nucleotides not matched to a gene: 6. The CDR3 DNA is TGCGCCAGCAGCCCCGGACTAGCGGGAGAACCCTACGAGCAGTACTTC. It translates to CASSPGLAGEPYEQYF.

The V and J genes are TRBV12-3 or TRBV12-4 and TRBJ2-3, with 10 bases identical to TRBD2. V was pared by 3 bases and J by 4 bases, with 7 bases of the junction left unmatched. This CDR3 is built from 16 residues. The DNA of the CDR3 is TGTGCCAGCAGTTTGATAGCTAGCGGGAGCCCAGATACGCAGTATTTT. Translated, it gives CASSLIASGSPDTQYF.

With regard to this clonotype: This clone may be a read error of a much larger clone one base away. The chain recombines TRBV25-1 with TRBJ2-3; D unresolved. CDR1 is MGHDK and CDR2 is SYGVNS in the germline V gene. CDR3 length: 14 amino acids. V was pared by 5 bases and J by 0 bases, with 9 bases between. The CDR3 DNA is TGTGCCAGCAGTAGCCCACAAAGCACAGATACGCAGTATTTT. Translation gives CASSSPQSTDTQYF.

The chain links TRBV11-2 to TRBJ2-6; unclear D gene. In germline, CDR1 is SGHAT, CDR2 FQNNGV. V lost 5 bases and J lost 2, with 7 bases in between. The length of the CDR3 is 14 residues. For the CDR3, the DNA is TGTGCCAGCAGCGCTGGGACTGGGGCCAACGTCCTGACTTTC. As protein: CASSAGTGANVLTF.

This clonotype was seen only a few times. This may come from a read error, since a much larger clone is one base off. The V gene is TRBV15, the J gene TRBJ2-7; D possibly corresponds to TRBD1 (6 bases). This CDR3 spans 13 amino acids. The germline V gene encodes CDR1 LNHNV and CDR2 YYDKDF (reference sequence). V was clipped by 11 bases and J by 5 bases, with 19 bases between them. The CDR3 is CAASRDTDHEQYF. DNA of the CDR3: TGTGCCGCTTCTCGGGACACGGATCACGAGCAGTACTTC.

Many counts were recorded for this clonotype. This chain connects TRBV20-1 to TRBJ2-5; D is perhaps TRBD1 (6 bases). Trimming stripped 3 bases from V and 2 bases from J, with 13 bases between. Per the germline V gene, CDR1 is DFQATT and CDR2 is SNEGSKA (reference sequence). The CDR3 consists of 14 residues. CDR3 loop: CSASWQGRQETQYF. DNA for the CDR3: TGCAGTGCTAGCTGGCAGGGGCGACAAGAGACCCAGTACTTC.